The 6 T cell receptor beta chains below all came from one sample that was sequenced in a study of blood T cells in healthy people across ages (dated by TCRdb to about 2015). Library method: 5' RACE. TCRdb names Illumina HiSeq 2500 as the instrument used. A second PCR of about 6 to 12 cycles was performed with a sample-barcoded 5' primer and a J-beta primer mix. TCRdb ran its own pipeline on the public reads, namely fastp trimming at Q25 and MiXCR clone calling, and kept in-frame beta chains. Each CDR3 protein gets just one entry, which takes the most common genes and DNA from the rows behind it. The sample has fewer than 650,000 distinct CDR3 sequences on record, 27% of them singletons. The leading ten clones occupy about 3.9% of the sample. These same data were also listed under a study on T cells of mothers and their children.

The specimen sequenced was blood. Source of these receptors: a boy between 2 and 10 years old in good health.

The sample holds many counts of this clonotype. Here the CDR3 reads CSAPGRGSGYGYTF. The DNA for the CDR3 is TGCAGTGCTCCCGGGCGAGGAAGCGGCTATGGCTACACCTTC. The chain uses TRBV20-1 and TRBJ1-2; D unclear. Looked up from germline, CDR1 is DFQATT and CDR2 is SNEGSKA (reference sequence). The CDR3 is 14 amino acids. Trimming removed 5 bases from V and 4 bases from J, with 17 bases in between.

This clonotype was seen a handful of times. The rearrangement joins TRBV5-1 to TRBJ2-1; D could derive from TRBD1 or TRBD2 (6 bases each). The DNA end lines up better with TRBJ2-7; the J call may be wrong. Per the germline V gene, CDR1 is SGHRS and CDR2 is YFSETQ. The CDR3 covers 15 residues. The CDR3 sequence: CASSLEPGATYEQYF. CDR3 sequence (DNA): TGCGCCAGCAGCTTGGAACCGGGGGCAACGTACGAGCAGTACTTC.

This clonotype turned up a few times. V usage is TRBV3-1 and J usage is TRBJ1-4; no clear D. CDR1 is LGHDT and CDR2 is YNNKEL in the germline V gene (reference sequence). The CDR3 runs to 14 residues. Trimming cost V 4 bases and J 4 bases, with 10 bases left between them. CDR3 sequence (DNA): TGTGCCAGCAGCCCTTCGGACGGTAATGAAAAACTGTTTTTT. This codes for CASSPSDGNEKLFF.

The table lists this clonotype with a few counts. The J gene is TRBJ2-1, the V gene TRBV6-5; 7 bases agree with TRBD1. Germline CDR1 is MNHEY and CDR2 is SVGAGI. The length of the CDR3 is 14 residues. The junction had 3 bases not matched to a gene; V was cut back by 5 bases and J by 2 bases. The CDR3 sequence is CASSADRAYNEQFF. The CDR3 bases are TGTGCCAGCAGTGCCGACAGGGCCTACAATGAGCAGTTCTTC.

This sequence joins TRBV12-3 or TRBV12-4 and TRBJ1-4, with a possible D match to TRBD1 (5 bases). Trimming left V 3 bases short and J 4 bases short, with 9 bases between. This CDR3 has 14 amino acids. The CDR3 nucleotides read TGTGCCAGCAGTTTTCGACAGATTAATGAAAAACTGTTTTTT. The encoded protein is CASSFRQINEKLFF.

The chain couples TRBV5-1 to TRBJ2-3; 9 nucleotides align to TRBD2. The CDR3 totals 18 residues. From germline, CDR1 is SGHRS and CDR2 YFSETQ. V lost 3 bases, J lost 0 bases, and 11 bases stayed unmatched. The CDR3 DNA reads TGCGCCAGCAGCTCGTCCCTATTAACTAGCGGGAGCACAGATACGCAGTATTTT. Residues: CASSSSLLTSGSTDTQYF.